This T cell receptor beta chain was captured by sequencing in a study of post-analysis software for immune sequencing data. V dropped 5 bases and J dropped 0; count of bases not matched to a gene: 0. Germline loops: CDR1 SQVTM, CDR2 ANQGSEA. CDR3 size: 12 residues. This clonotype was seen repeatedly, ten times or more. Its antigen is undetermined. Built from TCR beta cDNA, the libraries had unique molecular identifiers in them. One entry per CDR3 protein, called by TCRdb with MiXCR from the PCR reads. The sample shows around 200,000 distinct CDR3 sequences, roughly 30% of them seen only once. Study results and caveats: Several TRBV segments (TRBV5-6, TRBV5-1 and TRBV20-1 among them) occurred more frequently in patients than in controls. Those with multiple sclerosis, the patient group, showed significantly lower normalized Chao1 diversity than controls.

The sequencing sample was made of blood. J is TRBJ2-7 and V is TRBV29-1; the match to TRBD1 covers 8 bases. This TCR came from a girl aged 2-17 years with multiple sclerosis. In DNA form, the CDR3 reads TGCAGCGTTCAGGGGGCCTCCTACGAGCAGTACTTC. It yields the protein CSVQGASYEQYF.